This paragraph reports one T cell receptor beta chain. Its antigen is undetermined. This sample was included in a study of cytomegalovirus exposure and HLA in healthy donors. 13 Jbeta primers and 60 Vbeta primers were used for the PCR. Method: immunoSEQ multiplex PCR; TCRdb's copy keeps in-frame clones and lacks some. The data show about 200,000 clones, around nine tenths seen once. The CDR3 covers 15 residues. V gave up 3 bases and J gave up 8 bases; unmatched junction bases: 10. In germline, CDR1 is LGHNT, CDR2 FRNRAP. General study findings and limits: Looking again later, the authors saw that most CMV-associated TCR beta chains seemed HLA-restricted. Altogether, around 160 TCR beta chains were recorded as cytomegalovirus-associated. Specific recognition of CMV antigens was confirmed in vitro for a few chains (all CMV-associated).

The specimen sequenced was PBMCs. The chain carries TRBV12-5 and TRBJ1-5; 7 bases align to TRBD1. This clonotype originated in a woman aged 18-29 years in good health and CMV-seronegative. The CDR3 loop is CASGLVTGEVKPQHF. CDR3 in DNA: TGTGCTAGTGGTTTAGTCACAGGGGAGGTAAAGCCCCAGCATTTT.